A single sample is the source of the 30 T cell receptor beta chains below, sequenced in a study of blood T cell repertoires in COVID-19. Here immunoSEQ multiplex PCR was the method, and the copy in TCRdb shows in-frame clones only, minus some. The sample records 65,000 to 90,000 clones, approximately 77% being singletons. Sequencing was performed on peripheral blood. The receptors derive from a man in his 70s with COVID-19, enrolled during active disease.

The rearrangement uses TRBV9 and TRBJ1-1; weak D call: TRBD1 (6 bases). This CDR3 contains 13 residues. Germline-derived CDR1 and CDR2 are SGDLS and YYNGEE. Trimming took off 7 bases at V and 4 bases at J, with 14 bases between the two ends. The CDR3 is CASGQTGSTEAFF. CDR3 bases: TGTGCCAGCGGCCAAACAGGGAGCACTGAAGCTTTCTTT.

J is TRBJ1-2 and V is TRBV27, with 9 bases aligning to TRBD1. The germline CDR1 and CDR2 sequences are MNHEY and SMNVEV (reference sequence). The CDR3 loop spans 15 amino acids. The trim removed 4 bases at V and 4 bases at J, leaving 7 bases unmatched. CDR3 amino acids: CASSSDRDRVYGYTF. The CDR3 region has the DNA TGTGCCAGCAGTTCCGACCGGGACAGGGTCTATGGCTACACCTTC.

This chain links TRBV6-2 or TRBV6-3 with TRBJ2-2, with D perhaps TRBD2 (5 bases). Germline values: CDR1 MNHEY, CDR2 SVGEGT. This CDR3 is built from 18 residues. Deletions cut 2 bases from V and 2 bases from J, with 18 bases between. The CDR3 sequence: CASSYLGLSRSNTGELFF. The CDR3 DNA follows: TGTGCCAGCAGTTACCTAGGACTTTCAAGATCCAACACCGGGGAGCTGTTTTTT.

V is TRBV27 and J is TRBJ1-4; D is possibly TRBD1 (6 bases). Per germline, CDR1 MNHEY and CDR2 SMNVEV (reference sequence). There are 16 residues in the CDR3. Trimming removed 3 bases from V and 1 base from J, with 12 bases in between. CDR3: CASSFYGQITNEKLFF. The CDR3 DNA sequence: TGTGCCAGCAGTTTCTATGGACAGATAACTAATGAAAAACTGTTTTTT. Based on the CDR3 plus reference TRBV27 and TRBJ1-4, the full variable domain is EAQVTQNPRYLITVTGKKLTVTCSQNMNHEYMSWYRQDPGLGLRQIYYSMNVEVTDKGDVPEGYKVSRKEKRNFPLILESPSPNQTSLYFCASSFYGQITNEKLFFGSGTQLSVL.

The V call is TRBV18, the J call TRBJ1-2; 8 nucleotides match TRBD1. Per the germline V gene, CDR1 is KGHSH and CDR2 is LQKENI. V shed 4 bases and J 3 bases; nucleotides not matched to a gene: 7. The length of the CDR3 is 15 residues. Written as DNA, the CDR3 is TGTGCCAGCTCACTTCCGGGACAGGAGCACTATGGCTACACCTTC. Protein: CASSLPGQEHYGYTF.

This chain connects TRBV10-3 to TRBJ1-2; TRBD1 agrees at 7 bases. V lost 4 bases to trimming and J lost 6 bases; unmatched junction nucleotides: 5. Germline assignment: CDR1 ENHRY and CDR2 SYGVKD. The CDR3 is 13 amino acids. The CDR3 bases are TGTGCCATCAGTGTCGGGACAGCCGATGGCTACACCTTC. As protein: CAISVGTADGYTF.

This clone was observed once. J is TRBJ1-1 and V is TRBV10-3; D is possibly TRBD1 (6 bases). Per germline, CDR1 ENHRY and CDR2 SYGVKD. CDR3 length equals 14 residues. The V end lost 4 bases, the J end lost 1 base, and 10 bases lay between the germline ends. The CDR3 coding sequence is TGTGCCATCAGTGTTCAGGACAGGAACACTGAAGCTTTCTTT. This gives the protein CAISVQDRNTEAFF.

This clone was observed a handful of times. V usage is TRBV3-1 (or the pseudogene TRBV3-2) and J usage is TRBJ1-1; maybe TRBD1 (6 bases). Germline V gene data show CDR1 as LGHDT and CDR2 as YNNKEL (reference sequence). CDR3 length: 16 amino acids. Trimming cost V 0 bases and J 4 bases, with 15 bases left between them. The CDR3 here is CASSQDYGGLVTEAFF. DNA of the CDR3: TGTGCCAGCAGCCAAGATTACGGGGGGCTGGTCACTGAAGCTTTCTTT.

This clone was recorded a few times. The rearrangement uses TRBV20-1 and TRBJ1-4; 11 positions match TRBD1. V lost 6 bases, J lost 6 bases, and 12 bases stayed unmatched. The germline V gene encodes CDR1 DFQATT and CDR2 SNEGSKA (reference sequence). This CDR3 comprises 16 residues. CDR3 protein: CSASAGTGGLDEKLFF. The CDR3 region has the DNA TGCAGTGCCAGTGCCGGGACAGGGGGTTTAGATGAAAAACTGTTTTTT.

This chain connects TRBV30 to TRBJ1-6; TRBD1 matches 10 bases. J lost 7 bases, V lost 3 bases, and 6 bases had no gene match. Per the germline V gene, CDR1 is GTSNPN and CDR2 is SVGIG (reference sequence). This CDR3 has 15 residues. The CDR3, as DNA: TGTGCCTGGAGAGCCGGGACAGGGGTAAATTCACCCCTCCACTTT. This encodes CAWRAGTGVNSPLHF.

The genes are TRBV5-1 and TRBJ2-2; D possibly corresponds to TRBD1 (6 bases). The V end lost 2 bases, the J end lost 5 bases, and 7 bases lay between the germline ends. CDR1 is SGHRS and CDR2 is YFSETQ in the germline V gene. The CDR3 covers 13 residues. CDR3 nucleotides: TGCGCCAGCAGCTTTACAGGGACCGGGGAGCTGTTTTTT. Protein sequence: CASSFTGTGELFF. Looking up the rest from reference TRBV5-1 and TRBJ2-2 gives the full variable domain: KAGVTQTPRYLIKTRGQQVTLSCSPISGHRSVSWYQQTPGQGLQFLFEYFSETQRNKGNFPGRFSGRQFSNSRSEMNVSTLELGDSALYLCASSFTGTGELFFGEGSRLTVL.

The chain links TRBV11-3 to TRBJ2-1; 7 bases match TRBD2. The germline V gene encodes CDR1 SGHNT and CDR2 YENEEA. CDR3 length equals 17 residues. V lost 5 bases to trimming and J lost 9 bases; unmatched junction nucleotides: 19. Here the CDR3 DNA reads TGTGCCAGCAGCCCCCGTAAAATCGGGGGAGGGCCTGGTGAGCAGTTCTTC. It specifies CASSPRKIGGGPGEQFF.

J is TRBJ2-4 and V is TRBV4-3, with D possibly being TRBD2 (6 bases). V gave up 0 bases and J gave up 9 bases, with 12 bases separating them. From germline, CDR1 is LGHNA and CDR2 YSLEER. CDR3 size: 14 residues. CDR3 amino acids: CASSQELAYGIQYF. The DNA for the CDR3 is TGCGCCAGCAGCCAAGAACTAGCCTACGGCATTCAGTACTTC.

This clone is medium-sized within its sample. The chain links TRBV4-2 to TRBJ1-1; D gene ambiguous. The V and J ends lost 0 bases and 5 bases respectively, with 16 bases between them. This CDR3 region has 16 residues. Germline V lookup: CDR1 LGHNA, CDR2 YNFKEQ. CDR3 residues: CASSQDRRGSRTEAFF. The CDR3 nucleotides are TGTGCCAGCAGCCAAGATAGGCGGGGATCTAGGACTGAAGCTTTCTTT.

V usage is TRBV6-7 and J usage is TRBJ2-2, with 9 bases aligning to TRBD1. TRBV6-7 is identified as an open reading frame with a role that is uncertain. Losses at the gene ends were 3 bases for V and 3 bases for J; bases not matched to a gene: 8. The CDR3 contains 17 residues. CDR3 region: CASSYGTGMVDTGELFF. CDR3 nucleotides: TGTGCCAGCAGTTATGGGACAGGGATGGTGGACACCGGGGAGCTGTTTTTT.

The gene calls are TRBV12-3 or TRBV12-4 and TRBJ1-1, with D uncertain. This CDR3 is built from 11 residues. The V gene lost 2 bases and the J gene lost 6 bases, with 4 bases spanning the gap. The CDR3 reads CASSLIAEAFF. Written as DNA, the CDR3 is TGTGCCAGCAGTTTAATCGCTGAAGCTTTCTTT.

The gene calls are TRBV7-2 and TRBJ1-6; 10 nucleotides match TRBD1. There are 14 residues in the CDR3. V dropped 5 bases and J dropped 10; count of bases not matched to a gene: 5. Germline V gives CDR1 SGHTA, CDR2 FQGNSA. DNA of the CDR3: TGTGCCAGCAGCCAAGACAGGGGGCGATCACCCCTCCACTTT. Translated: CASSQDRGRSPLHF.

CDR3 in amino acids: CASSLFAGNYGYTF. CDR3 bases: TGTGCCAGCAGTTTATTTGCCGGTAACTATGGCTACACCTTC. The chain uses TRBV28 and TRBJ1-2; D gene unclear. Germline values: CDR1 MDHEN, CDR2 SYDVKM. The CDR3 runs to 14 residues. Trimming cost V 1 base and J 1 base, with 7 bases left between them.

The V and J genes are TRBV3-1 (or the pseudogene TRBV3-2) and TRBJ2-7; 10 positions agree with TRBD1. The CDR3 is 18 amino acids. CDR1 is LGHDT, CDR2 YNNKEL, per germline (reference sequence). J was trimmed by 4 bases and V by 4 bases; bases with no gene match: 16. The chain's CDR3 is CASSRIRTLRDRGYEQYF. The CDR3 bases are TGTGCCAGCAGCCGGATCAGGACCCTGCGGGACAGGGGATACGAGCAGTACTTC.

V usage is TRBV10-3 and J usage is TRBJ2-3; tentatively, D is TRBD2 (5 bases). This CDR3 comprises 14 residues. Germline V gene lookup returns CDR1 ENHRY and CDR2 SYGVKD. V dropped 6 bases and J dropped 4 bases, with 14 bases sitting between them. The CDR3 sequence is CAISPTMGADTQYF. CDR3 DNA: TGTGCCATCAGCCCGACCATGGGAGCAGATACGCAGTATTTT.

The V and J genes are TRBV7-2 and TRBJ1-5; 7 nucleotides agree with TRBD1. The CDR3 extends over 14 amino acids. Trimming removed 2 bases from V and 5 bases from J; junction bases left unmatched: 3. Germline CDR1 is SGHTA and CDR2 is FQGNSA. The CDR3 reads CASSLTGVDQPQHF. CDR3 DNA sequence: TGTGCCAGCAGCTTAACAGGGGTGGATCAGCCCCAGCATTTT.

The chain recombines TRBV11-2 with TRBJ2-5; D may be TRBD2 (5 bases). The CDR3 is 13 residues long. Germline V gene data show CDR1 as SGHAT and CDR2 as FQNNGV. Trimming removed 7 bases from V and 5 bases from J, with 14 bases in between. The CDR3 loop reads CASTPGPGETQYF. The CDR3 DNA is TGTGCCAGCACCCCTGGACCGGGGGAGACCCAGTACTTC. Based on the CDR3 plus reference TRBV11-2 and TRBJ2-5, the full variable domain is EAGVAQSPRYKIIEKRQSVAFWCNPISGHATLYWYQQILGQGPKLLIQFQNNGVVDDSQLPKDRFSAERLKGVDSTLKIQPAKLEDSAVYLCASTPGPGETQYFGPGTRLLVL.

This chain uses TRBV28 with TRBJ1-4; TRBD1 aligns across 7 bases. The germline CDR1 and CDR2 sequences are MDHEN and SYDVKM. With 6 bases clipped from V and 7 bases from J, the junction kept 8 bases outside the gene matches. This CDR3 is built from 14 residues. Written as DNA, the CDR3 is TGTGCCAGCAGCCTTGACAGGGACCCTGAAAAACTGTTTTTT. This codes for CASSLDRDPEKLFF.

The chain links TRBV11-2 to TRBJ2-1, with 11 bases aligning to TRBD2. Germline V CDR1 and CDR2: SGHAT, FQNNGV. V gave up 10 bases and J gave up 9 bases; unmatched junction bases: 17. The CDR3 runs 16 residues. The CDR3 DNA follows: TGTGCCACCACCCGGCGGGGACTAGCGGACCCCTTTGAGCAGTTCTTC. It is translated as CATTRRGLADPFEQFF.

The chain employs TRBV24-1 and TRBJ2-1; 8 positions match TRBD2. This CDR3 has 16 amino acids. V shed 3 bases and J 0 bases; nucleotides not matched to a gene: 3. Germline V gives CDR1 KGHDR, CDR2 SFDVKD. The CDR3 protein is CATSDNSGISYNEQFF. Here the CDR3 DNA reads TGTGCCACCAGTGATAATAGCGGGATCTCCTACAATGAGCAGTTCTTC.

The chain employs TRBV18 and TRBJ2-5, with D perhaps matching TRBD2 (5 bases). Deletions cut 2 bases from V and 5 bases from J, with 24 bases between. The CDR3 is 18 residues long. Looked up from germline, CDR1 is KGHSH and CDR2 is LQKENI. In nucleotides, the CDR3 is TGTGCCAGCTCACCATCACTTACTTCCGCCGGGCGAGGGGAGACCCAGTACTTC. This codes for CASSPSLTSAGRGETQYF.

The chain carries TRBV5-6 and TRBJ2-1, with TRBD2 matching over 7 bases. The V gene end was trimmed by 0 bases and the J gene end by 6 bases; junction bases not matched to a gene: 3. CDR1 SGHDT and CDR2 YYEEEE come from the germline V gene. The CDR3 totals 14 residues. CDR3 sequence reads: CASSLGTRGNEQFF. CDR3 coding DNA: TGTGCCAGCAGCTTGGGGACTAGGGGCAATGAGCAGTTCTTC.

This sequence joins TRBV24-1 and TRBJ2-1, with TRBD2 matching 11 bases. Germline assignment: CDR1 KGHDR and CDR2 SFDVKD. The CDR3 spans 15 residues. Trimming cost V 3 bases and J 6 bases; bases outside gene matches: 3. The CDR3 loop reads CATSDPGTSGNEQFF. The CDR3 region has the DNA TGTGCCACCAGTGATCCCGGGACTAGCGGCAATGAGCAGTTCTTC.

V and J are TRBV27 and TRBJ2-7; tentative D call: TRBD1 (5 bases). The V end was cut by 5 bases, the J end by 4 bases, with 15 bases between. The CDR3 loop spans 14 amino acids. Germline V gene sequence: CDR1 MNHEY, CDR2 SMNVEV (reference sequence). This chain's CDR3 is CASSPGKNRYEQYF. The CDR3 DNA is TGTGCCAGCAGTCCAGGGAAAAACCGATACGAGCAGTACTTC.

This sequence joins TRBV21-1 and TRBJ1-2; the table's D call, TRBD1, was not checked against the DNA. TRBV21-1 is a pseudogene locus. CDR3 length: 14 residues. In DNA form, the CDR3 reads TGTGCCAGCAGCTCGCAGGGTATGATTGATGGCTACACCTTC. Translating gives CASSSQGMIDGYTF.